Listed here is a single T cell receptor beta chain. This record belongs to a study of shared clonotypes between healthy human individuals. This CDR3 is built from 14 residues. V was clipped by 9 bases and J by 2 bases, with 14 bases between them. Germline CDR1 reads SNHLY; CDR2 reads FYNNEI. Sequenced by immunoSEQ multiplex PCR; TCRdb stores in-frame clones only, minus some. The sample records about 2,500,000 clones, around nine tenths being singletons. The healthy adult donors were HIV-negative and reported no recent acute infections or vaccinations. This sequence joins TRBV2 and TRBJ1-3, with D possibly TRBD1 on 6 matching bases. The TCR originated in a man aged 18 to 30 in good health. Sequencing used naive CD4+ T cells sorted from blood. Subset indicated: CD45RA+ positively selected. The CDR3 sequence is CASGKQGTGNTIYF. The CDR3 DNA sequence: TGTGCCAGTGGAAAACAGGGAACTGGAAACACCATATATTTT.